Listed below are T cell receptor beta chains from one sample, sequenced in a study of tissue T cells after allogeneic stem cell transplantation. Here immunoSEQ multiplex PCR was the method, and the copy in TCRdb shows in-frame clones only, minus some. The sample has 42,000 or so clones, roughly 90% seen once. This specimen was blood, taken before transplantation. All receptors derive from a woman aged 40-70 years who later had graft-versus-host disease after an allogeneic stem cell transplant. Each CDR3 is given with its conserved first and last residue. The D gene is left open where the match is weak. Size tells how often a clone was seen (once, few, many) or the class of an expanded clone, and some rows leave it out.

abundance	v_gene	j_gene	d_gene	len	CDR3aa	CDR3nt
NA	TRBV7-2	TRBJ2-7	TRBD2	15	CASSLGTSDYYEQYF	TGTGCCAGCAGCTTGGGTACTAGCGACTACTACGAGCAGTACTTC
NA	TRBV9	TRBJ1-2	NA	14	CASSVVSGDYGYTF	TGTGCCAGCAGCGTAGTTTCAGGGGACTATGGCTACACCTTC
once	TRBV6-5	TRBJ2-3	NA	15	CASSANRASTDTQYF	TGTGCCAGCAGCGCAAACAGAGCTAGCACAGATACGCAGTATTTT
NA	TRBV7-9	TRBJ2-1	TRBD2	16	CASSYRASGSYNEQFF	TGTGCCAGCAGCTATCGCGCTAGCGGTTCCTACAATGAGCAGTTCTTC
NA	TRBV18	TRBJ2-3	TRBD1	15	CASSPRTGDTDTQYF	TGTGCCAGCTCCCCGAGGACAGGGGACACAGATACGCAGTATTTT
NA	TRBV5-6	TRBJ1-2	TRBD1	15	CASRGPGQGLYGYTF	TGTGCCAGCAGGGGCCCGGGACAGGGCCTATATGGCTACACCTTC
NA	TRBV2	TRBJ2-7	NA	14	CASSDQGSSYEQYF	TGTGCCAGCAGTGACCAGGGGAGCTCCTACGAGCAGTACTTC
NA	TRBV6-6	TRBJ1-6	NA	15	CASSPAGSYNSPLHF	TGTGCCAGCAGCCCTGCCGGGTCCTATAATTCACCCCTCCACTTT
NA	TRBV11-2	TRBJ1-2	NA	13	CASSLEGHYGYTF	TGTGCCAGCAGCTTAGAGGGTCACTATGGCTACACCTTC
NA	TRBV27	TRBJ2-3	TRBD2	14	CASSLVAGADTQYF	TGTGCCAGCAGTTTAGTTGCGGGGGCAGATACGCAGTATTTT
NA	TRBV5-1	TRBJ2-2	TRBD1	16	CASSRRDSLNTGELFF	TGCGCCAGCAGCAGACGGGACAGTCTGAACACCGGGGAGCTGTTTTTT
once	TRBV10-3	TRBJ1-4	NA	13	CAISEGGFEKLFF	TGTGCCATCAGTGAAGGAGGGTTTGAAAAACTGTTTTTT
NA	TRBV18	TRBJ2-1	NA	15	CASSPTDSNYNEQFF	TGTGCCAGCTCACCAACAGATAGCAACTACAATGAGCAGTTCTTC
NA	TRBV28	TRBJ2-7	TRBD2	16	CASSLWGGGSSYEQYF	TGTGCCAGCAGTTTATGGGGCGGGGGAAGCTCCTACGAGCAGTACTTC
NA	TRBV28	TRBJ1-1	TRBD1	12	CASRTGRTEAFF	TGTGCCAGCCGGACAGGGCGCACTGAAGCTTTCTTT
NA	TRBV15	TRBJ2-1	NA	12	CATSRVGAEQFF	TGTGCCACCAGCAGAGTTGGCGCTGAGCAGTTCTTC
NA	TRBV5-6	TRBJ1-1	NA	14	CASSLIDRNTEAFF	TGTGCCAGCAGCTTGATAGACCGGAACACTGAAGCTTTCTTT
NA	TRBV28	TRBJ2-7	NA	15	CASSLPHGDSYEQYF	TGTGCCAGCAGTCTCCCCCATGGGGATTCCTACGAGCAGTACTTC
once	TRBV6-6	TRBJ2-1	TRBD1	14	CASSQTGNADEQFF	TGTGCCAGCAGTCAGACAGGGAATGCAGATGAGCAGTTCTTC
few	TRBV7-7	TRBJ2-2	NA	16	CASSLGRTVNTGELFF	TGTGCTAGCAGCTTGGGAAGGACGGTGAACACCGGGGAGCTGTTTTTT
NA	TRBV6-2/TRBV6-3	TRBJ2-7	TRBD2	16	CASSHPLAGGPREQYF	TGTGCCAGCAGTCACCCTCTAGCGGGAGGGCCCCGCGAGCAGTACTTC
NA	TRBV18	TRBJ1-6	NA	13	CASSPYRASPLHF	TGTGCCAGCTCACCCTACAGGGCTTCACCCCTCCACTTT
NA	TRBV28	TRBJ2-1	NA	14	CASSSPGSYNEQFF	TGTGCCAGCAGTTCCCCTGGCTCCTACAATGAGCAGTTCTTC
NA	TRBV5-4	TRBJ2-6	NA	15	CASSPGVAGANVLTF	TGTGCCAGCAGCCCTGGGGTGGCTGGGGCCAACGTCCTGACTTTC
NA	TRBV6-5	TRBJ1-5	NA	15	CASSYSGYSNQPQHF	TGTGCCAGCAGTTACTCAGGGTATAGCAATCAGCCCCAGCATTTT
NA	TRBV7-2	TRBJ2-1	TRBD2	15	CASRTGGSSYNEQFF	TGTGCCAGCAGAACCGGGGGGAGCTCCTACAATGAGCAGTTCTTC
NA	TRBV5-6	TRBJ1-1	NA	11	CASGPHTEAFF	TGTGCCAGCGGACCGCACACTGAAGCTTTCTTT
NA	TRBV27	TRBJ2-7	TRBD2	15	CASANPGLAAYEQYF	TGTGCCAGCGCCAATCCCGGACTAGCAGCCTACGAGCAGTACTTC
NA	TRBV29-1	TRBJ2-4	TRBD2	14	CSVGVPGLLNIQYF	TGCAGCGTTGGTGTACCGGGACTATTAAACATTCAGTACTTC
NA	TRBV20-1	TRBJ2-7	TRBD2	14	CSASQAGTRIEQYF	TGCAGTGCTAGTCAGGCCGGGACTAGGATCGAACAGTACTTC
NA	TRBV28	TRBJ2-7	NA	15	CASRIRDTSSYEQYF	TGTGCCAGCAGAATCCGGGACACCAGTTCCTACGAGCAGTACTTC
NA	TRBV7-2	TRBJ1-3	NA	16	CASSPEGGGTGNTIYF	TGTGCCAGCAGCCCTGAGGGGGGGGGCACTGGAAACACCATATATTTT
NA	TRBV7-3	TRBJ2-2	NA	15	CASRDAGTNTGELFF	TGTGCCAGCAGGGATGCCGGGACGAACACCGGGGAGCTGTTTTTT
NA	TRBV7-8	TRBJ2-2	NA	13	CASSLVDTGELFF	TGTGCCAGCAGCTTAGTAGACACCGGGGAGCTGTTTTTT
NA	TRBV7-2	TRBJ2-3	NA	14	CASSFSEFTDTQYF	TGTGCCAGCAGCTTTAGCGAATTCACAGATACGCAGTATTTT
NA	TRBV27	TRBJ2-3	TRBD2	16	CASSLLPSGKTDTQYF	TGTGCCAGCAGTTTATTGCCTAGCGGTAAAACAGATACGCAGTATTTT
few	TRBV19	TRBJ1-4	TRBD1	15	CASSLNRGPNEKLFF	TGTGCCAGTAGTTTAAACAGGGGGCCTAATGAAAAACTGTTTTTT
NA	TRBV18	TRBJ1-2	NA	13	CASSPDSNYGYTF	TGTGCCAGCTCACCAGACAGCAACTATGGCTACACCTTC
NA	TRBV7-9	TRBJ2-5	NA	14	CASNSGNSRMAQYF	TGTGCCAGCAACTCGGGGAACAGCCGAATGGCCCAGTACTTC
NA	TRBV7-8	TRBJ2-1	TRBD2	15	CASSTRLASFNEQFF	TGTGCCAGCAGCACCCGACTAGCTTCCTTCAATGAGCAGTTCTTC
once	TRBV6-2/TRBV6-3	TRBJ1-1	TRBD1	15	CASSYGDRWNTEAFF	TGTGCCAGCAGTTACGGGGACAGGTGGAACACTGAAGCTTTCTTT
once	TRBV10-2	TRBJ1-1	NA	14	CASSDWGRNTEAFF	TGCGCCAGCAGTGATTGGGGACGGAACACTGAAGCTTTCTTT
NA	TRBV5-1	TRBJ2-1	NA	14	CASGSTSSYNEQFF	TGCGCCAGCGGCTCTACGAGCTCCTACAATGAGCAGTTCTTC
NA	TRBV7-2	TRBJ1-5	NA	14	CASSLGSGPQPQHF	TGTGCCAGCAGCTTAGGGTCAGGCCCCCAGCCCCAGCATTTT
NA	TRBV12-2	TRBJ1-1	NA	16	CASRSRKQVKDTEAFF	TGTGCAAGTCGCTCTCGAAAGCAGGTTAAGGACACTGAAGCTTTCTTT